The 12 T cell receptor beta chains listed next were all sequenced from one sample in a study of T-cell memory formation after mild COVID-19. TCRdb independently ran MiXCR on the 5' RACE reads; one entry per CDR3 protein. The sample yields about 190,000 distinct CDR3 sequences, roughly 18% seen once. Sequenced sample: PBMCs or a T cell subset sorted from them (not recorded which). These receptors were collected from an adult woman who had mild COVID-19 (a few samples of this study predate the infection). Cell type and time point are not known.

The chain joins TRBV10-3 to TRBJ1-1; 7 bases line up with TRBD1. J was trimmed by 1 base and V by 9 bases; bases with no gene match: 5. Germline V gives CDR1 ENHRY, CDR2 SYGVKD. The CDR3 is 13 amino acids. The CDR3 DNA reads TGTGCCATACAGGGACAGCCGAACACTGAAGCTTTCTTT. This translates into CAIQGQPNTEAFF.

A few counts support this clonotype. The chain joins TRBV20-1 to TRBJ2-1; TRBD1 might be the D (6 bases). In germline, CDR1 is DFQATT, CDR2 SNEGSKA (reference sequence). V lost 7 bases to trimming and J lost 10 bases, with 14 bases between them. The CDR3 consists of 11 residues. Here the CDR3 reads CSGTGGNEQFF. As DNA, the CDR3 is TGCAGTGGAACTGGGGGCAACGAGCAGTTCTTC.

The sample holds a few counts of this clonotype. V is TRBV14 and J is TRBJ2-1, with D unclear. V lost 1 base, J lost 4 bases, and 8 bases lay in between. Germline CDR1 and CDR2: SGHDN and FVKESK. The CDR3 is made up of 14 amino acids. DNA for the CDR3: TGTGCCAGCAGCCAAGGGTCTACATACAATGAGCAGTTCTTC. Amino acids: CASSQGSTYNEQFF.

The CDR3, as DNA: TGCGCCAGCAGCTTGGCAATCACCTCAGGCTACACCTTC. Protein sequence: CASSLAITSGYTF. The J gene is TRBJ1-2, the V gene TRBV5-1, with unresolved D. The CDR3 sequence is 13 residues long. Germline V gene lookup returns CDR1 SGHRS and CDR2 YFSETQ. V lost 0 bases to trimming and J lost 8 bases, with 11 bases between them.

This clonotype was counted at least ten times. CDR3 in DNA: TGCAGTGCTAGAGATGGAGGGACTAGTCAAGAGACCCAGTACTTC. This gives the protein CSARDGGTSQETQYF. The chain carries TRBV20-1 and TRBJ2-5; TRBD2 matches at 8 bases. Germline V gene lookup returns CDR1 DFQATT and CDR2 SNEGSKA (reference sequence). CDR3 length: 15 residues. Germline trimming cut 0 bases from V and 2 bases from J; bases unmatched to any gene: 5.

The J gene is TRBJ1-4, the V gene TRBV20-1; tentatively, D is TRBD1 (6 bases). Between the trimmed V and J ends, which lost 6 bases and 8 bases, there was a span of 13 bases. This CDR3 is built from 12 residues. CDR1 is DFQATT and CDR2 is SNEGSKA in the germline V gene (reference sequence). CDR3 DNA sequence: TGCAGTGCCACAGGGTCACAGGAAAAACTGTTTTTT. This encodes CSATGSQEKLFF.

The chain carries TRBV5-1 and TRBJ2-6; no firm D call. Germline CDR1 is SGHRS and CDR2 is YFSETQ. This CDR3 comprises 15 residues. V gave up 4 bases and J gave up 2 bases, with 10 bases separating them. The CDR3 here is CASSIPAPGANVLTF. CDR3 nucleotides: TGCGCCAGCAGCATCCCAGCGCCTGGGGCCAACGTCCTGACTTTC. Full variable domain (remainder filled in from reference TRBV5-1 and TRBJ2-6): KAGVTQTPRYLIKTRGQQVTLSCSPISGHRSVSWYQQTPGQGLQFLFEYFSETQRNKGNFPGRFSGRQFSNSRSEMNVSTLELGDSALYLCASSIPAPGANVLTFGAGSRLTVL.

This clonotype appeared a few times. Because the CDR3's place on the DNA is in doubt, the DNA is left out and the CDR3 is given as listed by TCRdb. The rearrangement joins TRBV3-1 to TRBJ1-2; TRBD1, the table's D call, lacks a check against the DNA. Germline V gene lookup returns CDR1 LGHDT and CDR2 YNNKEL (reference sequence). The CDR3 is 12 amino acids long, termini counted. CDR3 region: CASSQFGAGYTF.

This clonotype showed up just a few times. The chain has TRBV25-1 and TRBJ2-3; TRBD2 matches 8 bases. The trim removed 4 bases at V and 5 bases at J, leaving 11 bases unmatched. The CDR3 spans 16 residues. Per the germline V gene, CDR1 is MGHDK and CDR2 is SYGVNS. CDR3 nucleotides: TGTGCCAGCAGTGTCAGAGGACTAGCCGTGGGAGATACGCAGTATTTT. It translates to CASSVRGLAVGDTQYF.

The chain recombines TRBV20-1 with TRBJ1-4; perhaps TRBD1 as D (5 bases). The CDR3 runs 14 residues. V was trimmed by 0 bases and J by 6 bases, leaving 11 bases between them. Per germline, CDR1 DFQATT and CDR2 SNEGSKA (reference sequence). CDR3 loop: CSARDPQGDEKLFF. CDR3 bases: TGCAGTGCTAGAGATCCTCAGGGCGATGAAAAACTGTTTTTT.

This clonotype was seen more than once but under ten times. The rearrangement uses TRBV4-1 and TRBJ1-1, with unresolved D. The CDR3 runs to 13 residues. Trimming left V 0 bases short and J 3 bases short, with 5 bases between. Germline lookup yields CDR1 MGHRA and CDR2 YSYEKL. The CDR3 spells CASSQDIDTEAFF. In DNA form, the CDR3 reads TGCGCCAGCAGCCAAGATATCGACACTGAAGCTTTCTTT.

The rearrangement links TRBV6-5 to TRBJ2-5, with unresolved D. Germline values: CDR1 MNHEY, CDR2 SVGAGI. The CDR3 length is 13 residues. Trimming pared 6 bases from V and 1 base from J, leaving 9 bases between. CDR3 amino acids: CASSYKGQETQYF. DNA for the CDR3: TGTGCCAGCAGCTACAAGGGCCAAGAGACCCAGTACTTC.